The 8 T cell receptor beta chains below were found in one sample sequenced in a study of blood T cell repertoires in COVID-19 (dated by TCRdb to the early 2020s). Libraries were constructed by the immunoSEQ multiplex PCR assay. Imported from immuneACCESS, the table was reduced by TCRdb to in-frame sequences with V and J called. These copies leave out some clones; in studies compared against another copy, an unresolved V gene accounts for under half, and the cause of the remainder is not known. The sample has just under 250,000 clones on record, around nine tenths of them singletons. The ten largest clones take up approximately 3.7% of the sample. Sequenced sample: PBMCs or T cells enriched from blood (not recorded which). These receptors were obtained from a woman between 25 and 40 years old who had recovered from COVID-19.

This clone was recorded a few times. This chain joins TRBV28 and TRBJ1-1; weak D call: TRBD1 (5 bases). Per germline, CDR1 MDHEN and CDR2 SYDVKM. CDR3 length: 13 residues. Trimming took off 2 bases at V and 10 bases at J, with 14 bases between the two ends. CDR3 DNA sequence: TGTGCCAGCAGTTTAGGGGCGGGGCGCGGAGCTTTCTTT. Amino acids: CASSLGAGRGAFF.

The chain combines TRBV4-1 with TRBJ1-1; D is undetermined. The V gene's germline CDR1 is MGHRA and CDR2 YSYEKL. The CDR3 consists of 15 residues. Between the trimmed V and J ends, which lost 5 bases and 0 bases, there was a span of 13 bases. CDR3: CASSYLQPMNTEAFF. The CDR3 DNA reads TGCGCCAGCAGCTACCTACAGCCGATGAACACTGAAGCTTTCTTT.

J is TRBJ1-4 and V is TRBV2; D gene ambiguous. With 10 bases removed from V and 5 bases from J, the gap between germline ends came to 8 bases. CDR1 and CDR2 from the germline V gene are SNHLY and FYNNEI. The CDR3 runs to 11 residues. CDR3: CATERNEKLFF. The CDR3 DNA is TGTGCCACCGAGAGAAATGAAAAACTGTTTTTT. The variable domain in full, with the rest retrieved from reference TRBV2 and TRBJ1-4, is EPEVTQTPSHQVTQMGQEVILRCVPISNHLYFYWYRQILGQKVEFLVSFYNNEISEKSEIFDDQFSVERPDGSNFTLKIRSTKLEDSAMYFCATERNEKLFFGSGTQLSVL.

The rearrangement uses TRBV28 and TRBJ1-5, with 9 positions matching TRBD1. Germline V gives CDR1 MDHEN, CDR2 SYDVKM. The CDR3 runs to 19 residues. After removal of 2 bases from V and 0 bases from J, the junction contained 11 bases not matched to a gene. CDR3 sequence reads: CASSLIDRGWGHSNQPQHF. CDR3 nucleotide sequence: TGTGCCAGCAGTTTAATCGACAGGGGGTGGGGACATAGCAATCAGCCCCAGCATTTT.

This rearrangement joins TRBV30 to TRBJ1-3, with a tentative D call TRBD1 (5 bases). V was trimmed by 2 bases and J by 0 bases, leaving 14 bases between them. The CDR3 sequence is 16 residues long. Germline loops: CDR1 GTSNPN, CDR2 SVGIG (reference sequence). The CDR3 coding sequence is TGTGCCTGGAGTCCCCGGGGACTGAGCTCTGGAAACACCATATATTTT. Its translation is CAWSPRGLSSGNTIYF. The variable domain in full, completed from reference TRBV30 and TRBJ1-3, reads SQTIHQWPATLVQPVGSPLSLECTVEGTSNPNLYWYRQAAGRGLQLLFYSVGIGQISSEVPQNLSASRPQDRQFILSSKKLLLSDSGFYLCAWSPRGLSSGNTIYFGEGSWLTVV.

This chain uses TRBV7-3 with TRBJ1-3; no reliable D call. The CDR3 is 12 amino acids. Trimming stripped 9 bases from V and 3 bases from J, with 9 bases between. Germline assignment: CDR1 SGHTA and CDR2 FQGTGA. CDR3 DNA: TGTGCCAGGACCCGAGGTGGAAACACCATATATTTT. Translation gives CARTRGGNTIYF.

The rearrangement joins TRBV28 to TRBJ2-5; 14 bases map to TRBD2. Per germline, CDR1 MDHEN and CDR2 SYDVKM. Trimming cost V 5 bases and J 2 bases; bases outside gene matches: 10. The CDR3 runs to 18 residues. CDR3 nucleotides: TGTGCCAGCAGTCTTCCGGGACTAGCGGGAGTAACACAAGAGACCCAGTACTTC. This encodes CASSLPGLAGVTQETQYF. Together with reference TRBV28 and TRBJ2-5, the CDR3 gives the full variable domain: DVKVTQSSRYLVKRTGEKVFLECVQDMDHENMFWYRQDPGLGLRLIYFSYDVKMKEKGDIPEGYSVSREKKERFSLILESASTNQTSMYLCASSLPGLAGVTQETQYFGPGTRLLVL.

This clone was picked up one time. The rearrangement joins TRBV27 to TRBJ1-5; TRBD1 matches 7 bases. Germline loops: CDR1 MNHEY, CDR2 SMNVEV (reference sequence). This CDR3 region has 14 residues. Unmatched junction bases numbered 7, after V lost 4 bases and J lost 7 bases. The CDR3 sequence: CASSYTGDKQPQHF. The CDR3 DNA follows: TGTGCCAGCAGTTATACAGGGGATAAGCAGCCCCAGCATTTT.